This T cell receptor beta chain was obtained from a study of Ad26.COV2.S vaccination and SARS-CoV-2 variants. Sequencing used immunoSEQ multiplex PCR; TCRdb keeps in-frame clones, though not all of them. The table shows roughly 380,000 clones, with 92% occurring only once. Regarding the study as a whole: Whether participants received vaccine or placebo, their non-spike TCR breadth was similar. The TCR breadth and depth analyses may have produced an underestimate of total T cell responses.

In this sample, this clone turned up once. No antigen is known for it. This specimen was peripheral blood, taken after recovery from COVID-19. The TCR sequence derives from a human donor who had recovered from COVID-19.

Here the CDR3 DNA reads TGTGCCAGTAGTCCTAACAGGGGCGCTGACTATGGCTACACCTTC. This codes for CASSPNRGADYGYTF. The rearrangement uses TRBV19 and TRBJ1-2; 7 bases are a match to TRBD1. The CDR3 length is 15 residues. Trimming took 5 bases from V and 3 from J; bases not matched to a gene: 9. The germline V gene encodes CDR1 LNHDA and CDR2 SQIVND (reference sequence).